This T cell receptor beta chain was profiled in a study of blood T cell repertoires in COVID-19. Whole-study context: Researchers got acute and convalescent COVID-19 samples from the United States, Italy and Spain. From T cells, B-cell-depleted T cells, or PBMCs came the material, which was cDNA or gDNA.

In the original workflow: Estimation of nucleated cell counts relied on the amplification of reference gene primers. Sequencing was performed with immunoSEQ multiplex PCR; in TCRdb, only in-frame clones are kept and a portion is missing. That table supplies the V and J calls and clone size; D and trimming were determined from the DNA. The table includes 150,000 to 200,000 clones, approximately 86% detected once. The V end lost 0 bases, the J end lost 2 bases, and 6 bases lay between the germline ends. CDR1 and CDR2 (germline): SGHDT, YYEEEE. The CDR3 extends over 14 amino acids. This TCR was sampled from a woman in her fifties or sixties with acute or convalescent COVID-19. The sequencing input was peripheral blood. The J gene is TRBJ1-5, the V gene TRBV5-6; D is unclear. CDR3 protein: CASSLVGGNQPQHF. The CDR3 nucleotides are TGTGCCAGCAGCTTGGTTGGAGGCAATCAGCCCCAGCATTTT.